These 21 T cell receptor beta chains share one sample of origin, sequenced in a study of beta chain features in type 1 diabetes. The study reverse transcribed the entire isolated RNA, so it sequenced expressed TCRB transcripts. The table came from immunoSEQ multiplex PCR; TCRdb's copy has only in-frame clones and leaves some out. This table has a few hundred thousand clones, 25% to 30% appearing once. The sequencing sample was made of central memory CD4+ T cells from blood. All receptors come from a man aged 25 to 40 in good health.

The chain carries TRBV15 and TRBJ2-2; 12 nucleotides line up with TRBD1. The CDR3 is made up of 16 amino acids. V lost 6 bases to trimming and J lost 4 bases; unmatched junction nucleotides: 6. Germline CDR1 reads LNHNV; CDR2 reads YYDKDF (reference sequence). Here the CDR3 reads CATRVPGQGATGELFF. In DNA form, the CDR3 reads TGTGCCACCAGGGTTCCGGGACAGGGGGCCACCGGGGAGCTGTTTTTT.

This sequence joins TRBV30 and TRBJ1-2, with D unclear. CDR1 is GTSNPN, CDR2 SVGIG, per germline (reference sequence). The CDR3 totals 12 residues. The V and J ends lost 4 bases and 0 bases respectively, with 6 bases between them. The CDR3 nucleotides are TGTGCCTGGACAGGAGCTAACTATGGCTACACCTTC. Translation: CAWTGANYGYTF.

The chain has TRBV15 and TRBJ2-3, with 10 nucleotides matching TRBD2. The V gene's germline CDR1 is LNHNV and CDR2 YYDKDF (reference sequence). The CDR3 sequence is 17 residues long. With 3 bases clipped from V and 2 bases from J, the junction kept 8 bases outside the gene matches. The CDR3 spells CATSSPKRGGSTDTQYF. The CDR3 DNA is TGTGCCACCAGCAGCCCAAAGCGGGGGGGCTCCACAGATACGCAGTATTTT.

This clone was found a few times. The V gene is TRBV11-3, the J gene TRBJ2-1; 10 positions match TRBD2. With V trimmed by 5 bases and J by 7 bases, 8 bases remained unmatched. CDR1 and CDR2 (germline): SGHNT, YENEEA. This CDR3 region has 15 residues. The CDR3, as DNA: TGTGCCAGCAGCCCCCGGCTAGCGGGAGTGAATGAGCAGTTCTTC. This encodes CASSPRLAGVNEQFF.

This clone appeared a few times. The rearrangement links TRBV21-1 to TRBJ2-3; the table assigns TRBD2, which was not confirmed against the DNA. TRBV21-1 is recorded as a pseudogene. This CDR3 has 17 residues. The chain's CDR3 is CASSKVCSGRPADTQYF. The DNA of the CDR3 is TGTGCCAGCAGCAAAGTGTGCAGCGGGAGGCCTGCAGATACGCAGTATTTT.

This clone was observed a handful of times. The chain links TRBV10-3 to TRBJ1-2; TRBD1 matches 8 bases. Germline V CDR1 and CDR2: ENHRY, SYGVKD. CDR3 size: 16 residues. J lost 5 bases, V lost 5 bases, and 13 bases had no gene match. CDR3 in amino acids: CAISTGTGKSRYGYTF. CDR3 DNA sequence: TGTGCCATCAGTACCGGGACAGGAAAATCGCGGTATGGCTACACCTTC.

The rearrangement joins TRBV7-9 to TRBJ1-5, with 7 positions matching TRBD1. Germline V gene data show CDR1 as SEHNR and CDR2 as FQNEAQ (reference sequence). V trimming: 1 base; J trimming: 6 bases; junction bases outside the gene matches: 6. This CDR3 is 15 amino acids long. This chain's CDR3 is CASSLGDDRAQPQHF. Written as DNA, the CDR3 is TGTGCCAGCAGCTTAGGGGACGACAGGGCTCAGCCCCAGCATTTT.

The rearrangement joins TRBV2 to TRBJ1-2; TRBD1 matches 9 bases. Germline V lookup: CDR1 SNHLY, CDR2 FYNNEI. This CDR3 is built from 13 residues. Germline trimming cut 5 bases from V and 5 bases from J; bases unmatched to any gene: 3. CDR3 DNA: TGTGCCAGCAGTTATGGGACAGGGTATGGCTACACCTTC. It codes for CASSYGTGYGYTF.

This chain connects TRBV30 to TRBJ2-2, with 10 bases that match TRBD2. Germline values: CDR1 GTSNPN, CDR2 SVGIG (reference sequence). Trimming cost V 1 base and J 7 bases; bases outside gene matches: 6. The CDR3 is made up of 15 amino acids. The chain's CDR3 is CAWSGPSGRGGELFF. Written as DNA, the CDR3 is TGTGCCTGGAGTGGGCCTAGCGGGAGAGGCGGGGAGCTGTTTTTT. Full variable domain (remainder filled in from reference TRBV30 and TRBJ2-2): SQTIHQWPATLVQPVGSPLSLECTVEGTSNPNLYWYRQAAGRGLQLLFYSVGIGQISSEVPQNLSASRPQDRQFILSSKKLLLSDSGFYLCAWSGPSGRGGELFFGEGSRLTVL.

V gene TRBV7-2 combines with J gene TRBJ2-7; TRBD2 matches 13 bases. The length of the CDR3 is 18 residues. Germline loops: CDR1 SGHTA, CDR2 FQGNSA. Trimming removed 1 base from V and 2 bases from J; junction bases left unmatched: 8. In nucleotides, the CDR3 is TGTGCCAGCAGCTTAGGTGTAGGGGGACTAGCGGGAACCTACGAGCAGTACTTC. Translated: CASSLGVGGLAGTYEQYF.

This clone appeared many times. The chain is built from TRBV6-1 and TRBJ2-1; 9 bases are shared with TRBD2. The CDR3 is 15 residues long. The V segment lost 5 bases and the J segment 8 bases; nucleotides outside the gene matches: 10. Germline V lookup: CDR1 MNHNS, CDR2 SASEGT. The CDR3 protein is CASSPLGGRADEQFF. In nucleotides, the CDR3 is TGTGCCAGCAGTCCCCTCGGCGGGAGGGCGGATGAGCAGTTCTTC.

This clone was seen only a few times. V and J are TRBV30 and TRBJ1-4; D unclear. The CDR3 consists of 11 residues. Germline V gene data show CDR1 as GTSNPN and CDR2 as SVGIG (reference sequence). V gave up 0 bases and J gave up 8 bases, with 4 bases separating them. The CDR3 region is CAWSVGEKLFF. As DNA, the CDR3 is TGTGCCTGGAGTGTCGGGGAAAAACTGTTTTTT.

Only a few counts were recorded for this clone. The chain is built from TRBV19 and TRBJ1-1; no reliable D call. The germline CDR1 and CDR2 sequences are LNHDA and SQIVND (reference sequence). CDR3 length: 15 residues. The V gene lost 4 bases and the J gene lost 3 bases, with 15 bases spanning the gap. CDR3: CASSSPLSTYTEAFF. The CDR3 coding sequence is TGTGCCAGTAGTAGTCCATTGAGCACATACACTGAAGCTTTCTTT.

This clone has a handful of counts. This chain joins TRBV25-1 and TRBJ2-7; D could derive from TRBD1 or TRBD2 (5 bases each). Germline assignment: CDR1 MGHDK and CDR2 SYGVNS. Trimming shortened V by 6 bases and J by 5 bases, and 17 bases separated the two germline ends. The CDR3 is 14 residues long. CDR3 DNA: TGTGCCAGCAGGGACGAGAGGGGATCGAACGAGCAGTACTTC. Translated: CASRDERGSNEQYF.

This clone was seen only a few times. The chain employs TRBV6-5 and TRBJ2-5, with 8 bases aligning to TRBD2. CDR3 length: 12 residues. Germline V gene sequence: CDR1 MNHEY, CDR2 SVGAGI. The junction had 9 bases not matched to a gene; V was cut back by 6 bases and J by 12 bases. This chain's CDR3 is CASSQLAEKEYF. As DNA, the CDR3 is TGTGCCAGCAGCCAACTAGCGGAAAAGGAGTACTTC.

This clone was recorded a few times. V gene TRBV28 combines with J gene TRBJ2-7; 7 bases are a match to TRBD1. Germline CDR1 MDHEN, CDR2 SYDVKM. The V gene end was trimmed by 1 base and the J gene end by 2 bases; junction bases not matched to a gene: 5. The CDR3 is 15 residues long. CDR3 sequence: CASSLSGQHTYEQYF. The CDR3 DNA reads TGTGCCAGCAGTTTATCGGGACAGCATACCTACGAGCAGTACTTC. The full variable domain, its missing parts supplied by reference TRBV28 and TRBJ2-7, is DVKVTQSSRYLVKRTGEKVFLECVQDMDHENMFWYRQDPGLGLRLIYFSYDVKMKEKGDIPEGYSVSREKKERFSLILESASTNQTSMYLCASSLSGQHTYEQYFGPGTRLTVT.

This chain joins TRBV9 and TRBJ2-1; D not certain. Trimming stripped 6 bases from V and 4 bases from J, with 17 bases between. CDR3 length equals 15 residues. The germline gives CDR1 SGDLS, CDR2 YYNGEE. The DNA of the CDR3 is TGTGCCAGCACCCCAACCGGGTCCAGTTACAATGAGCAGTTCTTC. Amino acids: CASTPTGSSYNEQFF.

The rearrangement links TRBV7-9 to TRBJ2-7, with D unresolved. Trimming took 5 bases from V and 4 from J, leaving 21 bases between them. CDR1 is SEHNR, CDR2 FQNEAQ, per germline (reference sequence). This CDR3 contains 16 residues. In DNA form, the CDR3 reads TGTGCCAGCAGCCTAAGCCCCGCCAGGCCCCCTTACGAGCAGTACTTC. Amino acid sequence: CASSLSPARPPYEQYF.

This clone was seen more than once but under ten times. V and J are TRBV5-1 and TRBJ2-1; 12 bases line up with TRBD2. V lost 4 bases, J lost 4 bases, and 6 bases stayed unmatched. This CDR3 contains 16 residues. The germline gives CDR1 SGHRS, CDR2 YFSETQ. The CDR3 bases are TGCGCCAGCAGCAGAACTAGCGGGGGGACTTACAATGAGCAGTTCTTC. Residues: CASSRTSGGTYNEQFF.

The chain joins TRBV7-9 to TRBJ1-1; D is unclear. In germline, CDR1 is SEHNR, CDR2 FQNEAQ (reference sequence). Trimming shortened V by 5 bases and J by 8 bases, and 12 bases separated the two germline ends. This CDR3 region has 12 residues. CDR3 protein: CASSPTIGEAFF. CDR3 coding DNA: TGTGCCAGCAGCCCCACGATAGGGGAAGCTTTCTTT. Full variable domain (outside the CDR3, taken from reference TRBV7-9 and TRBJ1-1): DTGVSQNPRHKITKRGQNVTFRCDPISEHNRLYWYRQTLGQGPEFLTYFQNEAQLEKSRLLSDRFSAERPKGSFSTLEIQRTEQGDSAMYLCASSPTIGEAFFGQGTRLTVV.

The chain couples TRBV28 to TRBJ2-7; perhaps TRBD2 as D (5 bases). CDR3 length: 13 residues. From germline, CDR1 is MDHEN and CDR2 SYDVKM. Trimming shortened V by 8 bases and J by 5 bases, and 16 bases separated the two germline ends. DNA of the CDR3: TGTGCCAGCGCGCGAAGCGGCACCCACGAGCAGTACTTC. Its translation is CASARSGTHEQYF.